These 25 T cell receptor beta chains came from one sample sequenced in a study of identical twins. TCRdb reprocessed the 5' RACE reads via MiXCR and lists one record per CDR3 protein. The data contain roughly 720,000 distinct CDR3 sequences, 15% to 20% of them singletons. These same records also appear under a second study, on T cells expressing NK-cell markers.

The sequenced sample was PBMCs. These receptors all come from a woman between 18 and 29 years old in good health.

The genes are TRBV4-2 and TRBJ2-7; 10 bases map to TRBD2. Germline CDR1 and CDR2: LGHNA and YNFKEQ. V lost 0 bases and J lost 5; bases outside the gene matches: 7. This CDR3 contains 16 residues. The CDR3, as DNA: TGTGCCAGCAGCCAAGATACGCTAGCGGGAGTGAACGAGCAGTACTTC. Translated: CASSQDTLAGVNEQYF.

This clonotype was seen a few times. This chain joins TRBV27 and TRBJ1-1; D gene ambiguous. The germline V gene has CDR1 MNHEY and CDR2 SMNVEV (reference sequence). Between the trimmed V and J ends, which lost 1 base and 0 bases, there was a span of 12 bases. This CDR3 spans 16 amino acids. The CDR3 DNA reads TGTGCCAGCAGTTTATTACCACTCCGGATGAACACTGAAGCTTTCTTT. Protein sequence: CASSLLPLRMNTEAFF.

This clonotype has a handful of counts. This chain joins TRBV6-5 and TRBJ1-1, with TRBD1 matching 10 bases. This CDR3 is built from 15 residues. V lost 0 bases, J lost 7 bases, and 5 bases stayed unmatched. CDR1 and CDR2 from the germline V gene are MNHEY and SVGAGI. The CDR3 protein is CASSYSKRDRGEAFF. The DNA of the CDR3 is TGTGCCAGCAGTTACTCGAAAAGGGACAGGGGTGAAGCTTTCTTT.

This clonotype showed up many times. An end of the junction differs from the germline gene, which may be a read error. The chain carries TRBV6-1 and TRBJ2-6, with D unclear. Germline V gene lookup returns CDR1 MNHNS and CDR2 SASEGT. The CDR3 spans 14 residues. DNA for the CDR3: TGTGCCAGCAGCGAAGGCTCTGGGGCCAACGTCCTGACTTTC. It is translated as CASSEGSGANVLTF.

The table lists this clonotype with a few counts. V gene TRBV5-1 combines with J gene TRBJ2-5, with a tentative D call TRBD2 (5 bases). With 0 bases removed from V and 5 bases from J, the gap between germline ends came to 11 bases. The V gene's germline CDR1 is SGHRS and CDR2 YFSETQ. The CDR3 contains 14 residues. The CDR3 DNA reads TGCGCCAGCAGCTTGGGGGCTCCGGGGGAGACCCAGTACTTC. Amino acid sequence: CASSLGAPGETQYF.

This clonotype was counted many times. This sequence joins TRBV12-3 or TRBV12-4 and TRBJ1-5; D uncertain. V was clipped by 0 bases and J by 2 bases, with 8 bases between them. CDR3 length: 15 amino acids. As DNA, the CDR3 is TGTGCCAGCAGTTTAGCGGGTAGAGGCAATCAGCCCCAGCATTTT. Translating it yields CASSLAGRGNQPQHF.

This chain connects TRBV12-3 or TRBV12-4 to TRBJ2-7, with 8 bases that match TRBD1. The CDR3 totals 15 residues. V shed 5 bases, J shed 9 bases, and the junction held 15 bases outside the gene matches. Written as DNA, the CDR3 is TGTGCCAGCAGTCCACAAGCTACGGGACAGGCGACGCAGTACTTC. It is translated as CASSPQATGQATQYF.

This clonotype was seen a few times. J is TRBJ1-2 and V is TRBV4-3; 9 bases agree with TRBD1. V was clipped by 3 bases and J by 5 bases; unmatched bases: 10. The germline gives CDR1 LGHNA, CDR2 YSLEER. The length of the CDR3 is 16 residues. CDR3 DNA sequence: TGCGCCAGCAGCCAGGCCGGGGACAGGGATGCTTATGGCTACACCTTC. This sequence encodes CASSQAGDRDAYGYTF.

This clonotype occurred many times. The chain combines TRBV20-1 with TRBJ2-7; D is possibly TRBD1 (5 bases). Trimming took off 6 bases at V and 0 bases at J, with 12 bases between the two ends. The CDR3 extends over 13 amino acids. CDR1 DFQATT and CDR2 SNEGSKA come from the germline V gene (reference sequence). CDR3 region: CSAKTVSSYEQYF. The DNA for the CDR3 is TGCAGTGCGAAGACAGTAAGCTCCTACGAGCAGTACTTC.

The CDR3 sequence: CSASLPGRSSYEQYF. Written as DNA, the CDR3 is TGCAGTGCTAGTCTCCCGGGACGGAGCTCCTACGAGCAGTACTTC. This sequence joins TRBV20-1 and TRBJ2-7; D may be TRBD1 or TRBD2 (5 bases each). The germline V gene encodes CDR1 DFQATT and CDR2 SNEGSKA (reference sequence). V lost 3 bases and J lost 0, with 15 bases in between. The CDR3 sequence is 15 residues long.

The chain uses TRBV12-3 or TRBV12-4 and TRBJ2-1; 9 bases line up with TRBD2. The CDR3 runs to 13 residues. V trimming: 6 bases; J trimming: 7 bases; junction bases outside the gene matches: 4. DNA of the CDR3: TGTGCCAGCAGGGGACTAGCAGAGAATGAGCAGTTCTTC. As protein: CASRGLAENEQFF.

In its sample, this clonotype was seen a few times. V gene TRBV24-1 combines with J gene TRBJ2-3, with 7 bases aligning to TRBD2. Germline V gene sequence: CDR1 KGHDR, CDR2 SFDVKD. V shed 9 bases and J 2 bases; nucleotides not matched to a gene: 4. The CDR3 runs 13 residues. The CDR3 bases are TGTGCCACCGCGGGGGACTACACAGATACGCAGTATTTT. It is translated as CATAGDYTDTQYF.

The V call is TRBV6-1, the J call TRBJ2-1; weak D call: TRBD2 (6 bases). Trimming removed 3 bases at V and 3 bases at J, with 12 bases between. The CDR3 is 15 residues long. Germline CDR1 MNHNS, CDR2 SASEGT. CDR3 residues: CASSEPGLRYNEQFF. Here the CDR3 DNA reads TGTGCCAGCAGTGAGCCGGGACTCCGCTACAATGAGCAGTTCTTC.

This clonotype was counted only a few times. The genes are TRBV7-3 and TRBJ1-2; 7 bases align to TRBD1. The germline V gene encodes CDR1 SGHTA and CDR2 FQGTGA. Losses at the gene ends were 3 bases for V and 6 bases for J; bases not matched to a gene: 4. The CDR3 runs to 13 residues. In nucleotides, the CDR3 is TGTGCCAGCAGCTTGTCAGGGGGAGATGGCTACACCTTC. Translating it yields CASSLSGGDGYTF. Variable domain in full (rest from reference TRBV7-3 and TRBJ1-2): GAGVSQTPSNKVTEKGKYVELRCDPISGHTALYWYRQSLGQGPEFLIYFQGTGAADDSGLPNDRFFAVRPEGSVSTLKIQRTERGDSAVYLCASSLSGGDGYTFGSGTRLTVV.

This clonotype was picked up a small number of times. The V gene is TRBV7-9, the J gene TRBJ2-7; D unresolved. This CDR3 spans 11 amino acids. Trimming removed 7 bases from V and 7 bases from J, with 11 bases in between. CDR1 SEHNR and CDR2 FQNEAQ come from the germline V gene (reference sequence). DNA for the CDR3: TGTGCCAGCAATCTAGTGGGGGAGCAGTACTTC. Its translation is CASNLVGEQYF.

The gene calls are TRBV29-1 and TRBJ1-2; 9 bases match TRBD1. Germline lookup yields CDR1 SQVTM and CDR2 ANQGSEA. CDR3 length: 13 amino acids. V dropped 4 bases and J dropped 8; count of bases not matched to a gene: 8. CDR3 DNA: TGCAGCGTTGTTCAGGACAGGGGTTACGGCTACACCTTC. Its protein product is CSVVQDRGYGYTF. Filled out from reference TRBV29-1 and TRBJ1-2, the complete variable domain reads SAVISQKPSRDICQRGTSLTIQCQVDSQVTMMFWYRQQPGQSLTLIATANQGSEATYESGFVIDKFPISRPNLTFSTLTVSNMSPEDSSIYLCSVVQDRGYGYTFGSGTRLTVV.

The chain is built from TRBV20-1 and TRBJ2-1, with D unclear. This CDR3 comprises 11 residues. The V and J ends lost 3 bases and 9 bases respectively, with 9 bases between them. Germline loops: CDR1 DFQATT, CDR2 SNEGSKA (reference sequence). Here the CDR3 reads CSASLFAEQFF. Written as DNA, the CDR3 is TGCAGTGCTAGCCTTTTCGCTGAGCAGTTCTTC.

The rearrangement joins TRBV5-1 to TRBJ2-5, with D hard to call. The V and J ends lost 4 bases and 3 bases respectively, with 16 bases between them. This CDR3 region has 15 residues. The germline V gene encodes CDR1 SGHRS and CDR2 YFSETQ. In nucleotides, the CDR3 is TGCGCCAGCAGCGCACTGGACGCCCGTAAAGAGACCCAGTACTTC. Protein: CASSALDARKETQYF.

The gene calls are TRBV5-1 and TRBJ2-2; TRBD2 matches 7 bases. V gave up 1 base and J gave up 3 bases; unmatched junction bases: 6. Germline CDR1 reads SGHRS; CDR2 reads YFSETQ. The CDR3 spans 16 residues. In DNA, the CDR3 is TGCGCCAGCAGCTTGTCCGGGACTACGTACACCGGGGAGCTGTTTTTT. Residues: CASSLSGTTYTGELFF.

This chain links TRBV7-3 with TRBJ2-3; 10 bases map to TRBD2. V lost 5 bases and J lost 3; bases outside the gene matches: 8. Per germline, CDR1 SGHTA and CDR2 FQGTGA. The CDR3 totals 16 residues. CDR3 nucleotides: TGTGCCAGCAGCACTTCAAGAGCGGGGGGGACAGATACGCAGTATTTT. It specifies CASSTSRAGGTDTQYF.

This clonotype was counted only a few times. This chain uses TRBV5-4 with TRBJ2-1; 8 bases align to TRBD1. The CDR3 has 13 residues. Germline values: CDR1 SGHNT, CDR2 YYREEE (reference sequence). Trimming took 6 bases from V and 5 from J; bases not matched to a gene: 4. Here the CDR3 reads CASTGQGNNEQFF. The CDR3 nucleotides are TGTGCCAGCACAGGACAGGGAAACAATGAGCAGTTCTTC.

This clonotype has just a few counts. This chain uses TRBV5-1 with TRBJ2-1; 7 bases map to TRBD2. Losses at the gene ends were 3 bases for V and 5 bases for J; bases not matched to a gene: 5. In germline, CDR1 is SGHRS, CDR2 YFSETQ. This CDR3 contains 14 residues. As DNA, the CDR3 is TGCGCCAGCAGCTGGGGGACTACAAACAATGAGCAGTTCTTC. Amino acids: CASSWGTTNNEQFF.

This chain connects TRBV12-3 or TRBV12-4 to TRBJ1-2; weak D call: TRBD1 (5 bases). The V end lost 3 bases, the J end lost 4 bases, and 12 bases lay between the germline ends. This CDR3 has 14 residues. This chain's CDR3 is CASSFRRQGYGYTF. The CDR3 DNA reads TGTGCCAGCAGTTTCCGGCGGCAGGGCTATGGCTACACCTTC.

This clonotype has a handful of counts. The chain couples TRBV6-2 or TRBV6-3 to TRBJ2-1; possible D gene TRBD1, 6 bases. Trimming removed 6 bases at V and 6 bases at J, with 12 bases between. This CDR3 contains 13 residues. CDR1 is MNHEY and CDR2 is SVGEGT in the germline V gene. The CDR3 sequence: CASRIIQGNEQFF. The CDR3 DNA sequence: TGTGCCAGCAGGATAATACAGGGCAATGAGCAGTTCTTC.

This sequence joins TRBV30 and TRBJ2-2, with TRBD2 matching over 7 bases. The V gene end was trimmed by 2 bases and the J gene end by 7 bases; junction bases not matched to a gene: 13. The germline V gene has CDR1 GTSNPN and CDR2 SVGIG (reference sequence). CDR3 length: 16 amino acids. The CDR3 is CAWSLAASGWNGELFF. The CDR3 nucleotides are TGTGCCTGGAGTCTAGCGGCTAGCGGCTGGAACGGGGAGCTGTTTTTT.